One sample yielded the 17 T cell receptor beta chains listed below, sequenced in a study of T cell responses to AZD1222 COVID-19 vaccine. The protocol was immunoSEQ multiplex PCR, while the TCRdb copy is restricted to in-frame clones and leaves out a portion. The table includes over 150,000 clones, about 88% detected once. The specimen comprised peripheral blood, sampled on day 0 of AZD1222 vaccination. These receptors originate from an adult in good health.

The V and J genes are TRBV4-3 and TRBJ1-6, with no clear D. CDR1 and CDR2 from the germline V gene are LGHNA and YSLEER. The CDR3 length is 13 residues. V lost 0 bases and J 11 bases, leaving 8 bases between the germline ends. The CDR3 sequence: CASSQDPEAPLHF. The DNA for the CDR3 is TGCGCCAGCAGCCAAGACCCAGAGGCACCCCTCCACTTT.

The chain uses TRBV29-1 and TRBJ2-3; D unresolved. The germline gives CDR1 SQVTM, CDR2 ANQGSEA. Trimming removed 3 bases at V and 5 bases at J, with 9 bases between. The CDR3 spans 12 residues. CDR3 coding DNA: TGCAGCGTTGATTTGTGGGGAGATACGCAGTATTTT. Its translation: CSVDLWGDTQYF.

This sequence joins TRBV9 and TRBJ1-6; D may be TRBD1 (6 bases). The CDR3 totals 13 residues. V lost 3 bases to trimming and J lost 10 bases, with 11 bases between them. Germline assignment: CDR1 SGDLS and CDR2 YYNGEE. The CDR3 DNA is TGTGCCAGCAGCGCAGGGGAGGTCTCACCCCTCCACTTT. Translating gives CASSAGEVSPLHF.

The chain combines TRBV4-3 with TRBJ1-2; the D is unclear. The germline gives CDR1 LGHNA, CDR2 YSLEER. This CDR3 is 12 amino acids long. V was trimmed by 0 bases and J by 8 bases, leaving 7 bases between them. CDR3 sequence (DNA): TGCGCCAGCAGCCAAGAGGGTGACGGCTACACCTTC. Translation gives CASSQEGDGYTF.

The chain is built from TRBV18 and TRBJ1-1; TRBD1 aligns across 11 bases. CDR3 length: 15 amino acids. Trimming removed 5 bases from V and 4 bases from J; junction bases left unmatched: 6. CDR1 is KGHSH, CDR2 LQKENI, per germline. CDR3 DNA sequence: TGTGCCAGCTCATCTGGGACAGGGGGAACCACTGAAGCTTTCTTT. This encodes CASSSGTGGTTEAFF. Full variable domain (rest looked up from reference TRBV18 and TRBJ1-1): NAGVMQNPRHLVRRRGQEARLRCSPMKGHSHVYWYRQLPEEGLKFMVYLQKENIIDESGMPKERFSAEFPKEGPSILRIQQVVRGDSAAYFCASSSGTGGTTEAFFGQGTRLTVV.

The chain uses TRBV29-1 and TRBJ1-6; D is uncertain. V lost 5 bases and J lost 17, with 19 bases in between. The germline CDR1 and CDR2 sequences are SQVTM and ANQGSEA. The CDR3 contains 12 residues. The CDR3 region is CSVQLSGPEVHF. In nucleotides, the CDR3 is TGCAGCGTTCAACTTAGCGGCCCCGAAGTCCACTTT. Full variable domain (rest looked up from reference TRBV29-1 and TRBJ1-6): SAVISQKPSRDICQRGTSLTIQCQVDSQVTMMFWYRQQPGQSLTLIATANQGSEATYESGFVIDKFPISRPNLTFSTLTVSNMSPEDSSIYLCSVQLSGPEVHFGNGTRLTVT.

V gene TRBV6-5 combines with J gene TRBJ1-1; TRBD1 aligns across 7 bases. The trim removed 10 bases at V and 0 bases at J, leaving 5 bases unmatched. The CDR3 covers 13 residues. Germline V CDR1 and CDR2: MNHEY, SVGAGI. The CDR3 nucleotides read TGTGCCACCCGGACAGGCATGAACACTGAAGCTTTCTTT. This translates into CATRTGMNTEAFF.

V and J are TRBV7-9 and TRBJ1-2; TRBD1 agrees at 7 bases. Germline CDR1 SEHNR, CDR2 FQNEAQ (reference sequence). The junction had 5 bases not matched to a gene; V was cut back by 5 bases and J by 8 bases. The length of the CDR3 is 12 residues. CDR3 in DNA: TGTGCCAGCAGCACAACAGGGGACGGCTACACCTTC. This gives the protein CASSTTGDGYTF.

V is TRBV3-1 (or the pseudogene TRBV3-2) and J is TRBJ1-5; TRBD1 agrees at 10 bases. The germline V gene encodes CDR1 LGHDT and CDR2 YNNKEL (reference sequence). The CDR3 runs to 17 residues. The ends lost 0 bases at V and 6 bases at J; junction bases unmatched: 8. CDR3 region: CASSQDLSGTGAQPQHF. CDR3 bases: TGTGCCAGCAGCCAAGATCTTTCGGGGACAGGGGCTCAGCCCCAGCATTTT.

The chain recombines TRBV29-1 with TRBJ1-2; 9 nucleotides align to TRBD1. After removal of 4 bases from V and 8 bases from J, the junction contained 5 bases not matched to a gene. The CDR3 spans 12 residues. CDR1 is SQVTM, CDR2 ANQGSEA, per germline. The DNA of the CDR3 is TGCAGCGTTGTCGGACAGGGGCACGGCTACACCTTC. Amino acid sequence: CSVVGQGHGYTF. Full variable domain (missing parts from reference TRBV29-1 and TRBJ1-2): SAVISQKPSRDICQRGTSLTIQCQVDSQVTMMFWYRQQPGQSLTLIATANQGSEATYESGFVIDKFPISRPNLTFSTLTVSNMSPEDSSIYLCSVVGQGHGYTFGSGTRLTVV.

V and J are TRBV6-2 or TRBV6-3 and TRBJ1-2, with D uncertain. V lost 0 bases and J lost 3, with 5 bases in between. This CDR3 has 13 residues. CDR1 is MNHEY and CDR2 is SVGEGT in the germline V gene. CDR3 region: CASSYSEDYGYTF. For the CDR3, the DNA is TGTGCCAGCAGTTACTCGGAAGACTATGGCTACACCTTC.

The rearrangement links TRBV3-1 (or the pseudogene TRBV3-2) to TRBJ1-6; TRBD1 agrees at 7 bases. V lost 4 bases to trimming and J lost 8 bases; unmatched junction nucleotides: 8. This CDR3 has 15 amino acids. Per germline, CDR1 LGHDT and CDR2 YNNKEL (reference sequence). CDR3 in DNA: TGTGCCAGCAGCCCCTTCGGGACAGTGGATTCACCCCTCCACTTT. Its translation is CASSPFGTVDSPLHF.

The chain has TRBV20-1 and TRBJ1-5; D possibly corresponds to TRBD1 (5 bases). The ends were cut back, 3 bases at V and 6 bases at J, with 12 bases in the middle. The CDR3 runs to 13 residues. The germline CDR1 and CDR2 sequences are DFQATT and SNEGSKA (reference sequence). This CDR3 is CSASAGGGQPQHF. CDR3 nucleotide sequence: TGCAGTGCTAGTGCCGGCGGGGGTCAGCCCCAGCATTTT.

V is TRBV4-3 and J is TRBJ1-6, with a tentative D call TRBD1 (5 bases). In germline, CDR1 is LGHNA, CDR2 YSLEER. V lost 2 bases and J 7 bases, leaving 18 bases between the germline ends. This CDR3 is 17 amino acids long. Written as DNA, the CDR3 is TGCGCCAGCAGCCAAACCCCACCCGGGGGAGACAATTCACCCCTCCACTTT. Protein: CASSQTPPGGDNSPLHF.

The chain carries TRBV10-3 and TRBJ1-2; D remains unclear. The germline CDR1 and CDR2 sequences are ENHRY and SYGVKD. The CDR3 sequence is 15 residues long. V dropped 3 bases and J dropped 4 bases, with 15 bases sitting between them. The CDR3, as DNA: TGTGCCATCAGTGACCCTCCTGCGGACCTCTATGGCTACACCTTC. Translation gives CAISDPPADLYGYTF.

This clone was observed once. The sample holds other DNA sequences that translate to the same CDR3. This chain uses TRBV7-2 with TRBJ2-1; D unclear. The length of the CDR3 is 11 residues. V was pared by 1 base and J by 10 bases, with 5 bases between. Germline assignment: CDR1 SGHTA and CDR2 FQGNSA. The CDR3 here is CASSLGGEQFF. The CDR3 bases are TGTGCCAGCAGCTTAGGTGGCGAGCAGTTCTTC. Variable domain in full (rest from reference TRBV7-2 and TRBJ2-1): GAGVSQSPSNKVTEKGKDVELRCDPISGHTALYWYRQSLGQGLEFLIYFQGNSAPDKSGLPSDRFSAERTGGSVSTLTIQRTQQEDSAVYLCASSLGGEQFFGPGTRLTVL.

The CDR3: CASSLAGTGVEAFF. The CDR3 DNA reads TGCGCCAGCAGCTTGGCGGGGACAGGGGTTGAAGCTTTCTTT. This sequence joins TRBV5-1 and TRBJ1-1; 10 bases are a match to TRBD1. This CDR3 has 14 amino acids. Unmatched junction bases numbered 3, after V lost 0 bases and J lost 7 bases. Germline loops: CDR1 SGHRS, CDR2 YFSETQ. The full variable domain, rest sourced from reference TRBV5-1 and TRBJ1-1, is KAGVTQTPRYLIKTRGQQVTLSCSPISGHRSVSWYQQTPGQGLQFLFEYFSETQRNKGNFPGRFSGRQFSNSRSEMNVSTLELGDSALYLCASSLAGTGVEAFFGQGTRLTVV.